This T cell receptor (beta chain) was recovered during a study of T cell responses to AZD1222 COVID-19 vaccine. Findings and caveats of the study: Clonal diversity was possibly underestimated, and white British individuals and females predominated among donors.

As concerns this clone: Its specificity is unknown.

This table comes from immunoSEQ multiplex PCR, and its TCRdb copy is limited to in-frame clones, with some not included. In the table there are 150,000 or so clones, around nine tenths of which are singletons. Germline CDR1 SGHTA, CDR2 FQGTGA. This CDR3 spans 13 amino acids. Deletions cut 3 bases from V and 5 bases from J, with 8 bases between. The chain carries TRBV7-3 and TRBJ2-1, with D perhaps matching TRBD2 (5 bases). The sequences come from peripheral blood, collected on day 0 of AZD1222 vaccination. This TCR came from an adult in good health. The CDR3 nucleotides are TGTGCCAGCAGCTTCTACGGGGACAATGAGCAGTTCTTC. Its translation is CASSFYGDNEQFF.